This T cell receptor (beta chain) derives from a study of CD8 T cells in Susac syndrome. It was with random hexamers that roughly 0.45 to 1 ug RNA was reverse transcribed. The immunoSEQ assay covered 54 Vbeta and 13 Jbeta segments for CDR3. TCRdb re-derived calls from the immunoSEQ multiplex PCR reads in MiXCR, one entry per CDR3 protein. The sample shows approximately 80,000 distinct CDR3 sequences, roughly 91% of them seen only once. The J segment lost 5 bases and the V segment lost 4 bases, leaving 9 bases of the junction unmatched. This CDR3 is 15 amino acids long. From germline, CDR1 is SGDLS and CDR2 YYNGEE. This clonotype has a single count. Sequencing of TCR beta was performed on blood CD8+ and CD4+ T cells. The multiple sclerosis controls comprised treatment-naive patients whose relapsing-remitting disease was stable or active. The CD8+ and CD4+ T cells were negatively isolated, with the TEMRA cells enriched by FACS.

The sample comprised CD8+ T cells from PBMCs. The chain links TRBV9 to TRBJ2-1; 7 nucleotides line up with TRBD2. This clonotype was obtained from a human donor with multiple sclerosis. The DNA for the CDR3 is TGTGCCAGCAGCCCCGGGCTAGCGGAACACAATGAGCAGTTCTTC. This gives the protein CASSPGLAEHNEQFF.